This T cell receptor beta chain came from a study of T-cell reconstitution after alpha-beta-depleted transplantation in children. Study-wide points: After one year, T-cell counts and TCRbeta diversity mostly came from new T cells.

On this clonotype: The antigen is undetermined.

CDR3 length equals 14 residues. Per the germline V gene, CDR1 is SGDLS and CDR2 is YYNGEE. The V end was cut by 2 bases, the J end by 5 bases, with 10 bases between. Unique molecular identifiers were incorporated into the prepared TCRbeta library. TCRdb processed the PCR reads anew with MiXCR; each CDR3 protein has one entry. The sample lists approximately 1,000,000 distinct CDR3 sequences; less than 30% were seen once. The sample here was PBMCs, mostly from graft donor cells, taken 360 days after TCRalphabeta/CD19-depleted stem cell transplant. V is TRBV9 and J is TRBJ2-2; D may be TRBD2 (6 bases). The receptor was derived from a boy in the first two years of life who had a stem cell transplant for SCID, so the T cells may come from the graft donor. CDR3 coding DNA: TGTGCCAGCAGCGTGTTCGGGGGAACCGGGGAGCTGTTTTTT. Its translation: CASSVFGGTGELFF.